The present TCR beta chain was sequenced within a study of OX40 agonist ivuxolimab in advanced cancers. Study-wide context: Patients were treated with intravenous ivuxolimab, dosed at 0.01 to 10 mg/kg and infused every 2 weeks. The dose-escalation cohort was roughly 83% male, with a mean age of 60 years, ranging roughly 23 to 79. General observations from the study: Which antigen the expanded peripheral T cells recognized is unknown. More expanded clones were seen, on average, in CD8+ T cells than in CD4+.

For this clone: Its specificity is not known.

Repertoires were generated with immunoSEQ multiplex PCR, while TCRdb's copy carries only in-frame clones and drops some. The sample lists 52,000 or so clones, over 80% seen once, with 2.5% to 3.5% in the top ten. The source was CD4+ or CD8+ T cells sorted from blood, collected in a trial of the OX40 agonist ivuxolimab. The TCR comes from an adult with an advanced solid tumor such as melanoma, head and neck, liver or kidney cancer.

The CDR3 loop reads CASLGDYTDTQYF. CDR3 bases: TGTGCCAGCCTTGGGGACTACACAGATACGCAGTATTTT. V gene TRBV2 combines with J gene TRBJ2-3; 7 nucleotides agree with TRBD2. In germline, CDR1 is SNHLY, CDR2 FYNNEI. J lost 2 bases, V lost 8 bases, and 4 bases had no gene match. The CDR3 consists of 13 residues.